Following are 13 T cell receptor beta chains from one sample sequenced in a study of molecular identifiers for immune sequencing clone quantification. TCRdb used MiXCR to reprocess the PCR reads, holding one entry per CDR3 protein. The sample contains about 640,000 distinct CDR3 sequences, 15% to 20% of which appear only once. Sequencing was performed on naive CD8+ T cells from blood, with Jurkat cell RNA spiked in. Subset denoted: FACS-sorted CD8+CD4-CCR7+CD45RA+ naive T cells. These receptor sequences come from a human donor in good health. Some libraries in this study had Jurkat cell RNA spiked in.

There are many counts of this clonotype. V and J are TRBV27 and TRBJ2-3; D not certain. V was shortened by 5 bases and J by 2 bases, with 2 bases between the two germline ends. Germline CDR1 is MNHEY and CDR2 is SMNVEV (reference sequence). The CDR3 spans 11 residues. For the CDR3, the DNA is TGTGCCAGCAGTAACACAGATACGCAGTATTTT. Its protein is CASSNTDTQYF.

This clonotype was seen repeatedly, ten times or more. CDR3 sequence reads: CASTPWGMNTEAFF. In DNA, the CDR3 is TGTGCCAGCACCCCCTGGGGTATGAACACTGAAGCTTTCTTT. This chain uses TRBV6-2 or TRBV6-3 with TRBJ1-1; unclear D gene. This CDR3 region has 14 residues. Trimming took off 7 bases at V and 0 bases at J, with 12 bases between the two ends. Germline lookup yields CDR1 MNHEY and CDR2 SVGEGT.

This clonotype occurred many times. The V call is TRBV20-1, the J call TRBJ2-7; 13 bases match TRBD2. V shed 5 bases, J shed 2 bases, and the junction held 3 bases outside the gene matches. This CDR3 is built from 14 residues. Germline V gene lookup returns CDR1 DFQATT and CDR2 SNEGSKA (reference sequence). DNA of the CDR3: TGCAGTGCTCACGGGACTAGCGGGACCTACGAGCAGTACTTC. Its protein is CSAHGTSGTYEQYF.

The CDR3 region has the DNA TGCGCCAGCAGCTTGACACGGAAGAACACTGAAGCTTTCTTT. The encoded protein is CASSLTRKNTEAFF. The chain recombines TRBV5-1 with TRBJ1-1; no clear D. With 1 base removed from V and 1 base from J, the gap between germline ends came to 8 bases. CDR3 length equals 14 residues. The V gene's germline CDR1 is SGHRS and CDR2 YFSETQ.

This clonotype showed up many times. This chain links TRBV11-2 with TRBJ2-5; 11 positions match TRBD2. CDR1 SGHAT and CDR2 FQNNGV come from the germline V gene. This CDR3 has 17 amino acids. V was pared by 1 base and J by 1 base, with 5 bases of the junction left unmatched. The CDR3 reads CASSLGGTSGLQETQYF. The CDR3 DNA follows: TGTGCCAGCAGCTTAGGCGGGACTAGCGGTCTCCAAGAGACCCAGTACTTC.

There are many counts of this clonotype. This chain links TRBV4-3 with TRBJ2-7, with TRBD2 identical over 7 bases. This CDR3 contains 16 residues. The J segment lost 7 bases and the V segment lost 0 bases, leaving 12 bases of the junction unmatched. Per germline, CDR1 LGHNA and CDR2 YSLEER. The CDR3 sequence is CASSQDITAGRVEQYF. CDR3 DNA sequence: TGCGCCAGCAGCCAAGACATAACGGCAGGGAGGGTAGAGCAGTACTTC.

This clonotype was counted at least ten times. The CDR3 sequence: CASSFSRGGQPQHF. The CDR3 nucleotides are TGTGCCAGCAGTTTTTCCAGGGGCGGTCAGCCCCAGCATTTT. The genes are TRBV12-3 or TRBV12-4 and TRBJ1-5; D possibly corresponds to TRBD1 (6 bases). The CDR3 totals 14 residues. V was trimmed by 3 bases and J by 6 bases, leaving 12 bases between them.

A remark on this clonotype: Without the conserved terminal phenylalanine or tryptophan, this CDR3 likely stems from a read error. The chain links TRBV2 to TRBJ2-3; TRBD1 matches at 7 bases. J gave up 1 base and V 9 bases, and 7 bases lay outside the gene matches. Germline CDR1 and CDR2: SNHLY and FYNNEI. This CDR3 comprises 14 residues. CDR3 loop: CASTWDSRTDTQYS. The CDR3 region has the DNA TGTGCCAGTACCTGGGACAGTCGCACAGATACGCAGTATTCT.

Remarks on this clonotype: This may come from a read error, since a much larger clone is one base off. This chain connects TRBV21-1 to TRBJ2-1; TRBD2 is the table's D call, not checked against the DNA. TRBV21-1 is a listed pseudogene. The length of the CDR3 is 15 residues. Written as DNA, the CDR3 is TGTGCCAGCAGCCTCCCGTGCGGGAGGGCCCATGAGCAGTTCTTC. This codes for CASSLPCGRAHEQFF.

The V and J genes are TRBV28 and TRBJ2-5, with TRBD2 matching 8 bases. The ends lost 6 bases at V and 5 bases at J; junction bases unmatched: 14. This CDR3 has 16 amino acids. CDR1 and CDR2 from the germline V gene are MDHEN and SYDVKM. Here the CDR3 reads CASSAPGGGVSETQYF. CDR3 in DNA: TGTGCCAGCAGCGCACCCGGGGGGGGGGTTTCGGAGACCCAGTACTTC.

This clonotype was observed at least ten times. The CDR3 DNA sequence: TGTGCCAGTCTCTTTGGCGGAAGCAATGAGCAGTTCTTC. Amino acid sequence: CASLFGGSNEQFF. The chain couples TRBV7-6 to TRBJ2-1; no clear D. Trimming took 9 bases from V and 6 from J, leaving 15 bases between them. Germline V gene data show CDR1 as SGHVS and CDR2 as FNYEAQ. The length of the CDR3 is 13 residues.

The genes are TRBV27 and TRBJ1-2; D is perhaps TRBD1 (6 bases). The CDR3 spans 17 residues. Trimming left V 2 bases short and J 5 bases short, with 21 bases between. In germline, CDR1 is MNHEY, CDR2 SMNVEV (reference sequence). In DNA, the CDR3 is TGTGCCAGCAGTTTAACGACAGGAGTCCCGTATATTTATGGCTACACCTTC. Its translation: CASSLTTGVPYIYGYTF.

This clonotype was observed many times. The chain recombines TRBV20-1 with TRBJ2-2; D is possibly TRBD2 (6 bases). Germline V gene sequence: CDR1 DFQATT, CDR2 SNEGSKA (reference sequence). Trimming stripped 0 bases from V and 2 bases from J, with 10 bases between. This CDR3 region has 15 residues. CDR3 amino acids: CSARDERVNTGELFF. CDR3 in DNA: TGCAGTGCTAGAGATGAGCGGGTCAACACCGGGGAGCTGTTTTTT.